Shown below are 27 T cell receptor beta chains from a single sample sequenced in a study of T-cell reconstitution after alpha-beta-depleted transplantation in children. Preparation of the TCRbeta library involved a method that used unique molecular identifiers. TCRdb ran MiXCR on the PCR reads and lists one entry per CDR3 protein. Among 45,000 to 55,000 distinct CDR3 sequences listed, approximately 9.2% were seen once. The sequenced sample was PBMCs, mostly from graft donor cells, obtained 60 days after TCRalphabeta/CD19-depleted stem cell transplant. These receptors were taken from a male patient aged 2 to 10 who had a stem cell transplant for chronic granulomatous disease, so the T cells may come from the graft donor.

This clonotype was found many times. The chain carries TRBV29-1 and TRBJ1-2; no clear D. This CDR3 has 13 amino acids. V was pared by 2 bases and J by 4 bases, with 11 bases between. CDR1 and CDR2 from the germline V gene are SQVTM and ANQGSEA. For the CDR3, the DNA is TGCAGCGTTGAATCGGCCAGGTCCTATGGCTACACCTTC. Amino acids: CSVESARSYGYTF. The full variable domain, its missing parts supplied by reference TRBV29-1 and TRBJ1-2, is SAVISQKPSRDICQRGTSLTIQCQVDSQVTMMFWYRQQPGQSLTLIATANQGSEATYESGFVIDKFPISRPNLTFSTLTVSNMSPEDSSIYLCSVESARSYGYTFGSGTRLTVV.

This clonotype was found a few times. The CDR3 spells CSVRGGRAPYEQYF. Here the CDR3 DNA reads TGCAGCGTTAGGGGCGGGAGGGCCCCATACGAGCAGTACTTC. This chain connects TRBV29-1 to TRBJ2-7; 9 nucleotides align to TRBD2. Germline CDR1 and CDR2: SQVTM and ANQGSEA. The CDR3 spans 14 residues. Losses at the gene ends were 5 bases for V and 4 bases for J; bases not matched to a gene: 9.

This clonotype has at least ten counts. CDR3 in DNA: TGTGCCAGCAGCTGGGGACAGGGGCCAATGAACACTGAAGCTTTCTTT. It specifies CASSWGQGPMNTEAFF. The chain recombines TRBV7-6 with TRBJ1-1; TRBD1 aligns across 10 bases. The CDR3 sequence is 16 residues long. Trimming removed 4 bases from V and 0 bases from J; junction bases left unmatched: 5. Germline V lookup: CDR1 SGHVS, CDR2 FNYEAQ.

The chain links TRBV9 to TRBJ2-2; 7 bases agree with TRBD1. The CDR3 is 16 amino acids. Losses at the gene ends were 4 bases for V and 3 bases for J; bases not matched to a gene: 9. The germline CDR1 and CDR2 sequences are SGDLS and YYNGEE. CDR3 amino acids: CASSPPRQGHTGELFF. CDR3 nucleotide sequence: TGTGCCAGCAGCCCCCCGAGACAGGGTCACACCGGGGAGCTGTTTTTT.

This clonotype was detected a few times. CDR3 sequence: CASSGQPYEQYF. In DNA form, the CDR3 reads TGTGCCAGCAGTGGGCAGCCCTACGAGCAGTACTTC. This chain uses TRBV25-1 with TRBJ2-7, with D unresolved. V lost 4 bases, J lost 2 bases, and 6 bases lay in between. Germline CDR1 MGHDK, CDR2 SYGVNS. The CDR3 consists of 12 residues.

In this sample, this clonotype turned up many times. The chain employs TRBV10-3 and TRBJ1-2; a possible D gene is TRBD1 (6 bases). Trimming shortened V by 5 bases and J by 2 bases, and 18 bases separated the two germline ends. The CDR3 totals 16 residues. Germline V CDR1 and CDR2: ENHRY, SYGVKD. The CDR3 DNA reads TGTGCCATCAGTTCACACAGGGTATACGGAAACTATGGCTACACCTTC. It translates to CAISSHRVYGNYGYTF.

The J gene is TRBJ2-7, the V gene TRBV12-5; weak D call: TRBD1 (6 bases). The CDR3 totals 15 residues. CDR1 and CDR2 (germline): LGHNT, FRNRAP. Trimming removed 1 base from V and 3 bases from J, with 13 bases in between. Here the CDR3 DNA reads TGTGCTAGTGGTTTGGGGCAGGGGTGGATCTACGAGCAGTACTTC. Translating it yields CASGLGQGWIYEQYF.

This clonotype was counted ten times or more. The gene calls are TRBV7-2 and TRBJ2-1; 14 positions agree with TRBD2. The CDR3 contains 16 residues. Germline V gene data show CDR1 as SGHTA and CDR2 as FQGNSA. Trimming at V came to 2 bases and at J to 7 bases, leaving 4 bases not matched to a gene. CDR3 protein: CASSLWGTSGSNEQFF. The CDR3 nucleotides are TGTGCCAGCAGCTTATGGGGGACTAGCGGGAGTAATGAGCAGTTCTTC.

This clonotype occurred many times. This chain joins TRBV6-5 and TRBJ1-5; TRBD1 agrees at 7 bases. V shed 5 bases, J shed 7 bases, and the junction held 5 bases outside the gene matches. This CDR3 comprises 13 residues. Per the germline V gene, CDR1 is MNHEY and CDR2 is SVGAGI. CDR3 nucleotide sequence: TGTGCCAGCAGTACAGGGGTTCAGCAGCCCCAGCATTTT. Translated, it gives CASSTGVQQPQHF.

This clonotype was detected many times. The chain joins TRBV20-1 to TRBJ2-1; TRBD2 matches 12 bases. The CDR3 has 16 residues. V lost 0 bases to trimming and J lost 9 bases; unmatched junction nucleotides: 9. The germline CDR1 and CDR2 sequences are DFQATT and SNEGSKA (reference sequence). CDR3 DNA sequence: TGCAGTGCTAGAGACCCACCGGGACTAGCGGGTGCTGAGCAGTTCTTC. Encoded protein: CSARDPPGLAGAEQFF.

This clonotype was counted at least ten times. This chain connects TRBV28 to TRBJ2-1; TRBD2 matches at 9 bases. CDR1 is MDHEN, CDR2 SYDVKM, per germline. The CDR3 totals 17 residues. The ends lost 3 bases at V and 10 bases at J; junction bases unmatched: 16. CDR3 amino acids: CASSFPGSGSILVEQFF. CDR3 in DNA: TGTGCCAGCAGTTTCCCGGGTAGCGGGAGTATTTTGGTCGAGCAGTTCTTC.

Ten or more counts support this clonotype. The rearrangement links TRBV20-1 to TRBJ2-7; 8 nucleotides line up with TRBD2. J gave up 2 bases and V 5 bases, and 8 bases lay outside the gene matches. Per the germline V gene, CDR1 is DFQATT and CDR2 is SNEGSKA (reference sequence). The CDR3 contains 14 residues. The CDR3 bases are TGCAGTGCTCTAGCGGGCCCCAGCCCCTACGAGCAGTACTTC. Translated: CSALAGPSPYEQYF.

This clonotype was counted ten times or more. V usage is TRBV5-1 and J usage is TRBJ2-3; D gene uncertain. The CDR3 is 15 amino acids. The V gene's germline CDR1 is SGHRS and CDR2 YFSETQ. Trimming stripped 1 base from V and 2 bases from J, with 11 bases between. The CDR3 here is CASSLTLGTTDTQYF. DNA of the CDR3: TGCGCCAGCAGCTTGACGCTGGGAACCACAGATACGCAGTATTTT.

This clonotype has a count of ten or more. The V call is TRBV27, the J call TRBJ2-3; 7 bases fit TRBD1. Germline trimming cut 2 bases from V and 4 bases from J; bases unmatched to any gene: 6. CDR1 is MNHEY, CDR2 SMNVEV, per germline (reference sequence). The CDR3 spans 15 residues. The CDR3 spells CASSLGGQGADTQYF. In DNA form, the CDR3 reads TGTGCCAGCAGTTTAGGGGGCCAGGGGGCAGATACGCAGTATTTT.

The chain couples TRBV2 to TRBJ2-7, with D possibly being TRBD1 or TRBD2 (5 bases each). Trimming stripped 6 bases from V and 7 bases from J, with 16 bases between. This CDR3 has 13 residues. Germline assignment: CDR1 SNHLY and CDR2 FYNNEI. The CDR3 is CASSRDGLLEQYF. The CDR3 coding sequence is TGTGCCAGCAGCCGGGACGGCCTCCTAGAGCAGTACTTC.

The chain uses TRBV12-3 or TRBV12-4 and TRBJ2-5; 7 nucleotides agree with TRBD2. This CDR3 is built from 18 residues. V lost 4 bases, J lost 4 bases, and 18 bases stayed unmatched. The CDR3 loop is CASSSRTNGRGRGETQYF. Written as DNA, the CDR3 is TGTGCCAGCAGTTCGCGGACTAACGGGAGAGGGAGGGGAGAGACCCAGTACTTC.

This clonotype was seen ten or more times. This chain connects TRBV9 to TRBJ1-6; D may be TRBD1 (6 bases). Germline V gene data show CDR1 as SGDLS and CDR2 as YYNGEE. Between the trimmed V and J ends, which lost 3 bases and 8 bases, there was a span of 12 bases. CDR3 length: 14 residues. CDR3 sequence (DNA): TGTGCCAGCAGCGAATACAGGGATCATTCACCCCTCCACTTT. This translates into CASSEYRDHSPLHF.

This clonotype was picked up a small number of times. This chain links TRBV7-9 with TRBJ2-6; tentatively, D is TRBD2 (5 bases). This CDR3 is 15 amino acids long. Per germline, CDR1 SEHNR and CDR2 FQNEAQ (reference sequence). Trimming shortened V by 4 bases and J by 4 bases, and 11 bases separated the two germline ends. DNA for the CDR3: TGTGCCAGCAGCTCCGGACTGTGGGGGGCCAACGTCCTGACTTTC. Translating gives CASSSGLWGANVLTF.

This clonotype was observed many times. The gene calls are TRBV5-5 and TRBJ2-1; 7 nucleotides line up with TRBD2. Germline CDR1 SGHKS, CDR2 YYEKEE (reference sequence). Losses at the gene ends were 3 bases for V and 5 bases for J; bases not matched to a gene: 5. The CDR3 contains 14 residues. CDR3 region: CASSSPSGDNEQFF. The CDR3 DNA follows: TGTGCCAGCAGCTCTCCTAGCGGAGACAATGAGCAGTTCTTC.

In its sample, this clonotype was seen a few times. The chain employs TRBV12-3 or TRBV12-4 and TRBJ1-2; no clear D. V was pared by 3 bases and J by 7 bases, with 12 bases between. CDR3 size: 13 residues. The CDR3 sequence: CASSFRLYSGYTF. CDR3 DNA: TGTGCCAGCAGTTTTAGGCTTTATAGTGGCTACACCTTC.

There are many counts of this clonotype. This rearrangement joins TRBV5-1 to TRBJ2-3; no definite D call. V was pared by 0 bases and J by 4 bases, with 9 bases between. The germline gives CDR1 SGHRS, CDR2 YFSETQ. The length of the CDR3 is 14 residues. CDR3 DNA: TGCGCCAGCAGCTTGGGAGCGTCCCCAGATACGCAGTATTTT. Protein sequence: CASSLGASPDTQYF.

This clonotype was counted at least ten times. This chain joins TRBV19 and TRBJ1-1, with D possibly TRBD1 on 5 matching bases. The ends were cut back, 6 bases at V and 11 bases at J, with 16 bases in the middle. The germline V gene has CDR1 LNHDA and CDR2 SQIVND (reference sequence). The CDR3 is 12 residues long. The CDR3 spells CASSPGGGMAFF. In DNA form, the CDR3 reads TGTGCCAGTAGCCCTGGTGGGGGGATGGCTTTCTTT.

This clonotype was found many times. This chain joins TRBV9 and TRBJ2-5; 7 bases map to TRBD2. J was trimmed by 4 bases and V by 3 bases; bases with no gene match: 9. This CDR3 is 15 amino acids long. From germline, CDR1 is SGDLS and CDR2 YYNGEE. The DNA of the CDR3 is TGTGCCAGCAGCGGACGAGGGAGGGAGGGAGAGACCCAGTACTTC. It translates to CASSGRGREGETQYF. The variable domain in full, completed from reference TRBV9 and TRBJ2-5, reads DSGVTQTPKHLITATGQRVTLRCSPRSGDLSVYWYQQSLDQGLQFLIQYYNGEERAKGNILERFSAQQFPDLHSELNLSSLELGDSALYFCASSGRGREGETQYFGPGTRLLVL.

DNA for the CDR3: TGTGCCAGCAGTTTATCGCTGGAGACTACCTACGAGCAGTACTTC. Translating gives CASSLSLETTYEQYF. This chain links TRBV27 with TRBJ2-7; D may be TRBD2 (5 bases). Germline V CDR1 and CDR2: MNHEY, SMNVEV (reference sequence). This CDR3 has 15 amino acids. Deletions cut 0 bases from V and 2 bases from J, with 11 bases between.

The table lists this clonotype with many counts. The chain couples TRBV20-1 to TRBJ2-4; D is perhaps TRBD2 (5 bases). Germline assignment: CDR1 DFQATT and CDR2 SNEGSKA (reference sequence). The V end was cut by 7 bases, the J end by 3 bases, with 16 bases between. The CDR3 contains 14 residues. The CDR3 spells CSVPTSGDKNIQYF. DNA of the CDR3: TGCAGTGTTCCAACCTCCGGGGACAAAAACATTCAGTACTTC.

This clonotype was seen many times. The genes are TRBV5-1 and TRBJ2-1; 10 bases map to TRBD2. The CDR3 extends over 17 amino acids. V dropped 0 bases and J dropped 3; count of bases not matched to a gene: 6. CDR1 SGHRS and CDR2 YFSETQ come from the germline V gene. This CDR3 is CASSLAGPSGSYNEQFF. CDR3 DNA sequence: TGCGCCAGCAGCTTGGCCGGGCCTAGCGGGAGCTACAATGAGCAGTTCTTC.

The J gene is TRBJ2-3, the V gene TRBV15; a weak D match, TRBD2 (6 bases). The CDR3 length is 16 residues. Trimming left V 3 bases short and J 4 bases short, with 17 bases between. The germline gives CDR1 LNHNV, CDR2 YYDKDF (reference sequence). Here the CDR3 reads CATSSEPGLGSDTQYF. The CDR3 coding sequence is TGTGCCACCAGCAGTGAGCCGGGACTCGGCTCAGATACGCAGTATTTT. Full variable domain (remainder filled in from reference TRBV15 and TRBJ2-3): DAMVIQNPRYQVTQFGKPVTLSCSQTLNHNVMYWYQQKSSQAPKLLFHYYDKDFNNEADTPDNFQSRRPNTSFCFLDIRSPGLGDTAMYLCATSSEPGLGSDTQYFGPGTRLTVL.